This T cell receptor beta chain was sequenced for a study of molecular identifiers for immune sequencing clone quantification. To note about this clonotype: This may be a read error: a much more frequent sequence differs by one nucleotide.

TCRdb reprocessed the PCR reads with MiXCR, giving one entry per CDR3 protein. Here the sample spans 250,000 to 350,000 distinct CDR3 sequences, about a fifth being singletons. Material for sequencing was naive CD8+ T cells from blood, with Jurkat cell RNA spiked in. Subset indicated: FACS-sorted CD8+CD4-CCR7+CD45RA+ naive T cells. The sequence was collected from a human donor in good health. Some libraries in this study had Jurkat cell RNA spiked in.

CDR3 DNA sequence: TGTGCCAGTAGTATTGCCCCAGGGACATGGGAGGCTGAAGCTTTCTTT. Residues: CASSIAPGTWEAEAFF. The V call is TRBV19, the J call TRBJ1-1; tentatively, D is TRBD1 (6 bases). Trimming shortened V by 3 bases and J by 6 bases, and 20 bases separated the two germline ends. Germline V gives CDR1 LNHDA, CDR2 SQIVND (reference sequence). The CDR3 contains 16 residues. The full variable domain, with the rest looked up from reference TRBV19 and TRBJ1-1, is DGGITQSPKYLFRKEGQNVTLSCEQNLNHDAMYWYRQDPGQGLRLIYYSQIVNDFQKGDIAEGYSVSREKKESFPLTVTSAQKNPTAFYLCASSIAPGTWEAEAFFGQGTRLTVV.